This record concerns one T cell receptor (beta chain) sequence. This entry is derived from a study of T-cell reconstitution after alpha-beta-depleted transplantation in children. Germline assignment: CDR1 MNHEY and CDR2 SVGEGT. The CDR3 runs to 20 residues. The J segment lost 7 bases and the V segment lost 2 bases, leaving 20 bases of the junction unmatched. Using unique molecular identifiers, the investigators prepared the TCRbeta library. MiXCR was run by TCRdb on the PCR reads, yielding one entry per CDR3 protein. In the table there are approximately 290,000 distinct CDR3 sequences, under 14% of which are singletons.

This clonotype was obtained from a male patient between 2 and 15 years old who had a stem cell transplant for chronic granulomatous disease, so the T cells may come from the graft donor. The V gene is TRBV6-2 or TRBV6-3, the J gene TRBJ2-1; 10 nucleotides agree with TRBD2. The material was peripheral blood, obtained 180 days after TCRalphabeta/CD19-depleted stem cell transplant. CDR3 loop: CASSYRPAAGGSGEVNEQFF. CDR3 bases: TGTGCCAGCAGTTACCGTCCGGCAGCGGGGGGGTCCGGCGAAGTGAATGAGCAGTTCTTC.